This T cell receptor beta chain is from a study of T cell repertoires in cytomegalovirus infection. Looked up from germline, CDR1 is SGHDN and CDR2 is FVKESK. The CDR3 has 14 amino acids. Trimming removed 3 bases from V and 10 bases from J, with 16 bases in between. TCRdb recomputed calls from the reads with MiXCR, one row per CDR3 protein. The sample yields 480,000 or so distinct CDR3 sequences, roughly 10% seen once. The specimen sequenced was PBMCs. This clonotype was sampled from a human donor in good health (CMV status not recorded). Some clones in this sample may be carry-over from other donors' samples. The chain employs TRBV14 and TRBJ2-1; maybe TRBD2 (7 bases). The CDR3 coding sequence is TGTGCCAGCAGCCAGCCAGGGGCGGGAGTCGAGCAGTTCTTC. Its protein product is CASSQPGAGVEQFF.